The clone carrying this T cell receptor (beta chain) was seen ten or more times. The data originate from a study of human T cells and chemical hapten exposure. Study at large: Researchers reported sensitizing a 2 cm by 2 cm upper inner arm skin site with 2% DPC. Diagnoses of alopecia areata, totalis or universalis occurred in mostly female patients.

Per germline, CDR1 MNHEY and CDR2 SVGEGT. This CDR3 is 17 amino acids long. J gave up 3 bases and V 6 bases, and 15 bases lay outside the gene matches. The sample's time point: patch test 1, 2 weeks after DPC sensitization. Treatment meaning: therapeutic diphenylcyclopropenone sensitization with weekly scalp DPC. Those who donated were patients with alopecia, 18 to 70 years of age, and suitable for DPC. RNA extraction used unfractionated whole blood as the source of total RNA. Via MiXCR, TCRdb re-called the RACE reads, giving one row per CDR3 protein. The sample yields roughly 120,000 distinct CDR3 sequences, 9.5% to 13% seen once.

The source was whole blood, collected in connection with sensitization to the hapten diphenylcyclopropenone (DPC). The receptor's source is a woman aged 50 to 60 with alopecia areata. Some clones in this sample may be carry-over from other donors' samples. The chain couples TRBV6-2 or TRBV6-3 to TRBJ1-2; 8 bases are shared with TRBD1. The CDR3 spells CASRTAGQGKVYYGYTF. CDR3 bases: TGTGCCAGCAGGACTGCCGGACAGGGTAAAGTGTACTATGGCTACACCTTC.